This TCR beta chain was identified in a study of STAT5B mutations in CD4+ large granular lymphocyte leukemia. The CDR3 is made up of 13 amino acids. Germline V gives CDR1 SGHTA, CDR2 FQGTGA. Germline trimming cut 3 bases from V and 8 bases from J; bases unmatched to any gene: 6. Notes on the study in general: No patients shared main leukemic clonotypes, though roughly 27% appeared at low frequency elsewhere.

Assay used: immunoSEQ multiplex PCR; TCRdb lists only in-frame clones, some missing. The data hold around 24,000 clones, with 74% observed a single time. Note on this clone: Its antigen is undetermined.

This sequence originates from a human donor in good health. The genes are TRBV7-3 and TRBJ1-2; TRBD1 aligns across 7 bases. Sequencing was carried out using CD4+ T cells from blood buffy coats. CDR3 nucleotide sequence: TGTGCCAGCAGCTTCCGACAGGGAGGAGGCTACACCTTC. It is translated as CASSFRQGGGYTF.